This T cell receptor (beta chain) was sequenced in a study of blood T cell repertoires in COVID-19. Sequencing used immunoSEQ multiplex PCR; TCRdb keeps in-frame clones, though not all of them. This sample carries hundreds of thousands of clones, 86% of them seen once, and the ten largest clones take roughly 2%. Across about two dozen US areas, participants ranged in age from roughly 18 to 95 years. Trimming removed 1 base from V and 6 bases from J; junction bases left unmatched: 10. Per the germline V gene, CDR1 is SGHVS and CDR2 is FQNEAQ. CDR3 length: 18 residues. The sequence was obtained from a woman in her fifties or sixties who had recovered from COVID-19. The chain employs TRBV7-8 and TRBJ2-1, with TRBD1 identical over 12 bases. Sequencing was carried out using PBMCs or T cells enriched from blood (not recorded which). CDR3 sequence reads: CASSLEGQGARVRNEQFF. In DNA form, the CDR3 reads TGTGCCAGCAGCTTAGAGGGACAGGGGGCCAGGGTTCGCAATGAGCAGTTCTTC.